A single sample gave rise to the 23 T cell receptor beta chains below, sequenced in a study of T cell responses to AZD1222 COVID-19 vaccine. TCRdb's table, derived via immunoSEQ multiplex PCR, lists solely in-frame clones and lacks some. Of about 160,000 clones listed, roughly nine tenths are singletons. Sample: peripheral blood, taken 28 days after the second AZD1222 dose. These receptors all stem from an adult who received the AZD1222 COVID-19 vaccine.

This clone was observed a single time. This chain links TRBV4-3 with TRBJ2-7; TRBD1 agrees at 8 bases. J was trimmed by 2 bases and V by 1 base; bases with no gene match: 10. The CDR3 is made up of 17 amino acids. Germline CDR1 reads LGHNA; CDR2 reads YSLEER. CDR3 nucleotides: TGCGCCAGCAGCCAAGGCTCAGGGACAGGCGACCCCTACGAGCAGTACTTC. It yields the protein CASSQGSGTGDPYEQYF.

The sample holds a few counts of this clone. This chain links TRBV19 with TRBJ2-7, with 7 bases matching TRBD1. The CDR3 consists of 15 residues. J was trimmed by 2 bases and V by 5 bases; bases with no gene match: 9. Germline V gives CDR1 LNHDA, CDR2 SQIVND (reference sequence). The CDR3 loop is CASSLSGTEAYEQYF. The CDR3 region has the DNA TGTGCCAGTAGTCTCTCCGGGACAGAGGCCTACGAGCAGTACTTC.

Relative to its sample, this clone is medium-sized (0.01 to 0.1%). The gene calls are TRBV5-6 and TRBJ2-7; 9 nucleotides line up with TRBD1. Germline lookup yields CDR1 SGHDT and CDR2 YYEEEE. The CDR3 is 14 amino acids. Germline trimming cut 4 bases from V and 3 bases from J; bases unmatched to any gene: 5. The CDR3 is CASSGWTGVYEQYF. The CDR3 DNA reads as TGTGCCAGCAGCGGCTGGACAGGGGTCTACGAGCAGTACTTC.

The rearrangement links TRBV5-1 to TRBJ2-5; D is possibly TRBD2 (6 bases). The V end lost 4 bases, the J end lost 6 bases, and 19 bases lay between the germline ends. The CDR3 runs to 15 residues. Per the germline V gene, CDR1 is SGHRS and CDR2 is YFSETQ. Here the CDR3 reads CASSRVGGEGQTQYF. The CDR3 bases are TGCGCCAGCAGCCGGGTCGGCGGGGAAGGGCAGACCCAGTACTTC.

The chain joins TRBV27 to TRBJ2-7, with TRBD2 matching 7 bases. Trimming cost V 6 bases and J 1 base; bases outside gene matches: 3. This CDR3 comprises 13 residues. The germline CDR1 and CDR2 sequences are MNHEY and SMNVEV (reference sequence). The CDR3 sequence: CASRRAGSYEQYF. CDR3 coding DNA: TGTGCCAGCAGGAGAGCGGGATCCTACGAGCAGTACTTC.

The V call is TRBV7-9, the J call TRBJ2-6; no clear D. This CDR3 is 16 amino acids long. Germline CDR1 SEHNR, CDR2 FQNEAQ (reference sequence). Trimming pared 5 bases from V and 0 bases from J, leaving 11 bases between. The CDR3 coding sequence is TGTGCCAGCAGCCGTACGAGTCGCTCTGGGGCCAACGTCCTGACTTTC. Translation: CASSRTSRSGANVLTF.

This clone has only one observation. The chain links TRBV19 to TRBJ1-2, with D possibly TRBD1 on 6 matching bases. The CDR3 loop spans 14 amino acids. Deletions cut 4 bases from V and 2 bases from J, with 11 bases between. Germline CDR1 reads LNHDA; CDR2 reads SQIVND (reference sequence). The CDR3 loop is CASSRSGDNYGYTF. The CDR3 DNA follows: TGTGCCAGTAGTAGATCAGGGGACAACTATGGCTACACCTTC.

The gene calls are TRBV30 and TRBJ1-2, with 9 bases matching TRBD1. The germline V gene has CDR1 GTSNPN and CDR2 SVGIG (reference sequence). The CDR3 runs 14 residues. The V segment lost 2 bases and the J segment 6 bases; nucleotides outside the gene matches: 7. The CDR3 loop reads CAWSLWDRDNGYTF. As DNA, the CDR3 is TGTGCCTGGAGTTTGTGGGACAGGGATAATGGCTACACCTTC. Combining the CDR3 with reference TRBV30 and TRBJ1-2 gives the whole variable domain SQTIHQWPATLVQPVGSPLSLECTVEGTSNPNLYWYRQAAGRGLQLLFYSVGIGQISSEVPQNLSASRPQDRQFILSSKKLLLSDSGFYLCAWSLWDRDNGYTFGSGTRLTVV.

The chain carries TRBV9 and TRBJ2-2, with unresolved D. From germline, CDR1 is SGDLS and CDR2 YYNGEE. V gave up 10 bases and J gave up 4 bases, with 11 bases separating them. The CDR3 extends over 12 amino acids. DNA for the CDR3: TGTGCCGGGCAGGCAGGCACCGGGGAGCTGTTTTTT. As protein: CAGQAGTGELFF.

This chain links TRBV5-1 with TRBJ2-5; possible D gene TRBD2, 5 bases. Between the trimmed V and J ends, which lost 1 base and 2 bases, there was a span of 6 bases. The CDR3 is 13 amino acids. Germline assignment: CDR1 SGHRS and CDR2 YFSETQ. CDR3 region: CASSLPGQETQYF. CDR3 coding DNA: TGCGCCAGCAGCTTGCCGGGACAAGAGACCCAGTACTTC. Combining the CDR3 with reference TRBV5-1 and TRBJ2-5 gives the whole variable domain KAGVTQTPRYLIKTRGQQVTLSCSPISGHRSVSWYQQTPGQGLQFLFEYFSETQRNKGNFPGRFSGRQFSNSRSEMNVSTLELGDSALYLCASSLPGQETQYFGPGTRLLVL.

This chain connects TRBV19 to TRBJ1-3; D possibly corresponds to TRBD1 (6 bases). V gave up 5 bases and J gave up 4 bases, with 9 bases separating them. This CDR3 contains 13 residues. Germline-derived CDR1 and CDR2 are LNHDA and SQIVND (reference sequence). CDR3: CASSLGAGNTIYF. The CDR3 coding sequence is TGTGCCAGTAGTTTGGGGGCAGGAAACACCATATATTTT.

The chain recombines TRBV19 with TRBJ2-7; 8 bases are shared with TRBD1. The CDR3 runs 12 residues. CDR1 and CDR2 from the germline V gene are LNHDA and SQIVND (reference sequence). The J segment lost 6 bases and the V segment lost 5 bases, leaving 3 bases of the junction unmatched. CDR3 loop: CASSAQGGEQYF. DNA of the CDR3: TGTGCCAGTAGTGCACAGGGGGGCGAGCAGTACTTC.

The V gene is TRBV11-2, the J gene TRBJ2-1; tentative D call: TRBD2 (6 bases). The CDR3 covers 14 residues. The germline gives CDR1 SGHAT, CDR2 FQNNGV. V lost 1 base and J 5 bases, leaving 9 bases between the germline ends. CDR3 in amino acids: CASSLAGADNEQFF. The DNA for the CDR3 is TGTGCCAGCAGCTTAGCGGGAGCCGACAATGAGCAGTTCTTC.

The rearrangement uses TRBV10-3 and TRBJ2-7; no firm D call. Germline V gives CDR1 ENHRY, CDR2 SYGVKD. The CDR3 loop spans 14 amino acids. The ends were cut back, 0 bases at V and 3 bases at J, with 9 bases in the middle. CDR3 sequence: CAISESTLGYEQYF. In nucleotides, the CDR3 is TGTGCCATCAGTGAGTCCACCTTGGGCTACGAGCAGTACTTC.

This chain joins TRBV10-1 and TRBJ1-4, with D hard to call. The V end was cut by 5 bases, the J end by 6 bases, with 10 bases between. The CDR3 runs to 13 residues. Germline values: CDR1 WNHNN, CDR2 SYGVQD (reference sequence). The CDR3 region has the DNA TGCGCCAGCAGTCGTAGGGAAGATGAAAAACTGTTTTTT. Translating gives CASSRREDEKLFF.

In this sample, this clone turned up a few times. The chain joins TRBV30 to TRBJ2-1, with D uncertain. Germline assignment: CDR1 GTSNPN and CDR2 SVGIG (reference sequence). Trimming left V 3 bases short and J 5 bases short, with 17 bases between. The CDR3 is 15 residues long. Here the CDR3 reads CAWSGLGLGNNEQFF. CDR3 DNA sequence: TGTGCCTGGAGCGGGCTGGGCCTAGGAAACAATGAGCAGTTCTTC.

V and J are TRBV6-5 and TRBJ2-1, with no clear D. Germline V gene sequence: CDR1 MNHEY, CDR2 SVGAGI. The CDR3 loop spans 12 amino acids. The V and J ends lost 7 bases and 3 bases respectively, with 7 bases between them. The CDR3 nucleotides read TGTGCCAGCACCTGGGACTACAATGAGCAGTTCTTC. Protein product: CASTWDYNEQFF.

The chain joins TRBV7-9 to TRBJ1-2, with a tentative D call TRBD1 (5 bases). The CDR3 length is 12 residues. V lost 0 bases to trimming and J lost 8 bases, with 7 bases between them. Germline V gene sequence: CDR1 SEHNR, CDR2 FQNEAQ (reference sequence). The CDR3, as DNA: TGTGCCAGCAGCTTAGCCAGGGAGGGCTACACCTTC. This gives the protein CASSLAREGYTF.

The chain carries TRBV30 and TRBJ2-7, with 8 bases matching TRBD2. V was clipped by 0 bases and J by 7 bases; unmatched bases: 11. The CDR3 length is 15 residues. CDR1 and CDR2 from the germline V gene are GTSNPN and SVGIG (reference sequence). This chain's CDR3 is CAWSVAGRAVGEQYF. For the CDR3, the DNA is TGTGCCTGGAGTGTAGCCGGGAGGGCCGTGGGGGAGCAGTACTTC.

The rearrangement joins TRBV5-1 to TRBJ1-1; no reliable D call. V dropped 1 base and J dropped 1 base, with 11 bases sitting between them. CDR3 length: 15 amino acids. Germline V gene data show CDR1 as SGHRS and CDR2 as YFSETQ. The CDR3 loop reads CASSLNNGQNTEAFF. The CDR3 nucleotides read TGCGCCAGCAGCTTGAATAACGGCCAGAACACTGAAGCTTTCTTT.

The chain uses TRBV10-3 and TRBJ2-5; TRBD1 might be the D (6 bases). V lost 2 bases and J lost 5, with 24 bases in between. The germline gives CDR1 ENHRY, CDR2 SYGVKD. There are 18 residues in the CDR3. CDR3 in amino acids: CAISEASPGAYLGETQYF. The CDR3 region has the DNA TGTGCCATCAGTGAGGCCTCACCAGGGGCTTATCTTGGGGAGACCCAGTACTTC.

The chain joins TRBV12-5 to TRBJ2-1; TRBD2 matches at 16 bases. CDR3 size: 20 residues. V was pared by 8 bases and J by 8 bases, with 21 bases of the junction left unmatched. Looked up from germline, CDR1 is LGHNT and CDR2 is FRNRAP. The CDR3 region has the DNA TGTGCTAGTAGGAACCAGGGGCGGGGACTAGCGGGAGGGCTAAGGCATGAGCAGTTCTTC. Protein: CASRNQGRGLAGGLRHEQFF.

The V and J genes are TRBV2 and TRBJ2-7; possible D gene TRBD1, 6 bases. Germline V gene data show CDR1 as SNHLY and CDR2 as FYNNEI. This CDR3 spans 14 amino acids. V shed 6 bases and J shed 6 bases, with 18 bases lying between them. The DNA for the CDR3 is TGTGCCAGCAGCGTCGGGACAAAACAGGGCGAGCAGTACTTC. Translation: CASSVGTKQGEQYF.